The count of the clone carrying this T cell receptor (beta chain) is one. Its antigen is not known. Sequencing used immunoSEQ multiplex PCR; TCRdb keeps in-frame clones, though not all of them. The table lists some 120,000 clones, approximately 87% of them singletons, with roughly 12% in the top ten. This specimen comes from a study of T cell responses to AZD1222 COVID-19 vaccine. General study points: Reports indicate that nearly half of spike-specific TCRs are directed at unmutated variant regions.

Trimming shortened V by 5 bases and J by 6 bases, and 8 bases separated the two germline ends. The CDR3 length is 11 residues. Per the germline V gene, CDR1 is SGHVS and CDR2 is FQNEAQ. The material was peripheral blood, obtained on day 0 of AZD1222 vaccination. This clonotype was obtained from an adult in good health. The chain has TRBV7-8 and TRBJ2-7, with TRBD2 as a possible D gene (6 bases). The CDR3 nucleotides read TGTGCCAGCAGCCGGGGGAGCGAGCAGTACTTC. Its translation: CASSRGSEQYF.